The rows below give T cell receptor beta chains drawn from one sample of a study of control samples from healthy donors and cancer patients. The repertoire was sequenced with immunoSEQ multiplex PCR; TCRdb's copy has only in-frame clones and lacks some. Found here are 350,000 to 450,000 clones, over 75% of them singletons; the top ten hold approximately 6.3%. Sequencing input: PBMCs. These receptors were collected from a middle-aged man with head and neck cancer. Both conserved end residues are trimmed from each CDR3. D genes are given only for firm matches.

TRBJ2-7,TRBV14,TRBD1,ASSQGQGAWYEQY
TRBJ2-3,TRBV11-2,TRBD2,ASSSSGREEDTQY
TRBJ1-6,TRBV3-1/TRBV3-2,NA,ASSHGSGASPLH
TRBJ1-5,TRBV30,NA,AWSVRSNQPQH
TRBJ1-6,TRBV18,NA,ASSLDGESPLH
TRBJ2-2,TRBV6-2/TRBV6-3,NA,ASSFGRQVANTGELF
TRBJ1-6,TRBV6-5,NA,ASTRTEKNSPLH
TRBJ1-2,TRBV29-1,NA,SVEDLFPEGYGYT
TRBJ2-5,TRBV5-4,NA,ASSSGLLETQY
TRBJ2-3,TRBV10-3,TRBD2,AIRDLAGYTDTQY
TRBJ1-1,TRBV11-1,NA,ASSSGEGTEAF
TRBJ2-1,TRBV27,TRBD2,ASSPGLAGVNEQF
TRBJ2-7,TRBV28,TRBD2,ASSPGSGGGSYEQY
TRBJ2-1,TRBV10-3,TRBD2,AISESEASGRWDEQF
TRBJ1-2,TRBV6-6,NA,ASSYVGAGGYGYT
TRBJ1-1,TRBV19,TRBD1,ASSIQQGAMNTEAF
TRBJ2-7,TRBV5-6,TRBD1,ASSLFIRGLHEQY
TRBJ2-7,TRBV9,TRBD2,ASSGGTSGTPSSYEQY
TRBJ1-1,TRBV11-2,NA,ASSLRAGVNTEAF
TRBJ1-1,TRBV4-1,TRBD1,ASSPSNRGFKTEAF
TRBJ2-1,TRBV11-1,TRBD2,ASSRRLAGGEDEQF
TRBJ2-7,TRBV6-2/TRBV6-3,NA,ASSYEGYVPYEQY
TRBJ2-3,TRBV9,NA,ASSAGTNHQADTQY
TRBJ1-2,TRBV10-3,NA,AISESGQNYGYT
TRBJ2-7,TRBV12-3/TRBV12-4,NA,ASSLALGEQY
TRBJ1-5,TRBV19,TRBD1,ASRQGNHQPQH